This T cell receptor beta chain was documented in a study of Ad26.COV2.S vaccination and SARS-CoV-2 variants. The wider study: The donor belonged to the COV1001 Ad26.COV2.S trial arm. The study gave Ad26.COV2.S intramuscularly, once or twice 56 days apart. Study-wide points: Comparability of non-spike TCR breadth was observed across vaccine and placebo recipients.

As to treatment: around 19 received Ad26.COV2.S at low or high dose, single or two shots; about 5 received placebo; per-sample allocation not given. Sampling was performed 63 days after the first vaccine or placebo injection. An adult of 18-55 years in Boston served as donor. The repertoire was sequenced with immunoSEQ multiplex PCR; TCRdb's copy has only in-frame clones and lacks some. Of under 500,000 clones detected, approximately 92% appear once; the ten largest clones hold under 2%. About this clone itself: Antigen unknown. In the same sample, other DNA sequences code for this CDR3.

This clonotype was obtained from a person aged 18-65 years who received the Ad26.COV2.S COVID-19 vaccine or a placebo. This material consisted of peripheral blood, taken in a trial of Ad26.COV2.S vaccine versus placebo.

The CDR3 bases are TGTGCCAGCAGTCTGGGACAGGGATACAATGAGCAGTTCTTC. It is translated as CASSLGQGYNEQFF. This chain joins TRBV27 and TRBJ2-1; 9 bases map to TRBD1. J gave up 4 bases and V 5 bases, and 3 bases lay outside the gene matches. The CDR3 runs to 14 residues. CDR1 is MNHEY and CDR2 is SMNVEV in the germline V gene (reference sequence).